This entry features one T cell receptor beta chain sequence. RNA was extracted from bulk tissue without any cell sorting. Three rounds of nested PCR, following a modified ARM-PCR protocol, produced the TCRbeta library. Using its own MiXCR run on the multiplex PCR reads, TCRdb lists one record per CDR3 protein. The sample records 69,000 or so distinct CDR3 sequences, about 80% being singletons. This sample is part of a study of tumor and adjacent non-tumor tissue in lung cancer. Germline CDR1 reads SQVTM; CDR2 reads ANQGSEA. The V end lost 6 bases, the J end lost 4 bases, and 14 bases lay between the germline ends. CDR3 length: 13 residues.

The TCR originated in a man aged 55 to 70 with non-small cell lung cancer. This chain uses TRBV29-1 with TRBJ2-3; unclear D gene. The sequencing input was lung tumor tissue. In nucleotides, the CDR3 is TGCAGCGTCGGAAGGCGGATTGCAGATACGCAGTATTTT. Its protein product is CSVGRRIADTQYF.